The 18 T cell receptor beta chains below were found in one sample sequenced in a study of cytomegalovirus exposure and HLA in healthy donors. It was with 60 Vbeta and 13 Jbeta primers that the PCR ran. Produced via immunoSEQ multiplex PCR; TCRdb's table is partial and in-frame only. Of approximately 150,000 clones listed, 80% to 85% are singletons. Sequencing was done on a sample of PBMCs. The receptor source for this set is a male donor in good health and CMV-seronegative.

This chain links TRBV19 with TRBJ2-3; 7 nucleotides line up with TRBD2. This CDR3 is 17 amino acids long. CDR1 and CDR2 (germline): LNHDA, SQIVND (reference sequence). The trim removed 7 bases at V and 5 bases at J, leaving 18 bases unmatched. The CDR3 loop is CASNNRGGATFIDTQYF. The DNA for the CDR3 is TGTGCCAGTAACAATCGGGGAGGGGCGACGTTTATAGATACGCAGTATTTT.

The chain recombines TRBV7-2 with TRBJ2-1; 9 bases map to TRBD1. Germline V gene data show CDR1 as SGHTA and CDR2 as FQGNSA. CDR3 length: 15 residues. Unmatched junction bases numbered 7, after V lost 5 bases and J lost 5 bases. Written as DNA, the CDR3 is TGTGCCAGCAGCAAGGGACAGGGACGCCACAATGAGCAGTTCTTC. Protein: CASSKGQGRHNEQFF.

The V and J genes are TRBV5-4 and TRBJ2-5; 7 nucleotides line up with TRBD1. V lost 4 bases to trimming and J lost 4 bases; unmatched junction nucleotides: 4. CDR3 length: 13 amino acids. Germline V lookup: CDR1 SGHNT, CDR2 YYREEE (reference sequence). CDR3 sequence reads: CASSLGQRETQYF. The CDR3 DNA follows: TGTGCCAGCAGCCTGGGACAGCGAGAGACCCAGTACTTC.

This clone was counted between two and nine times. The gene calls are TRBV30 and TRBJ1-2; 7 bases map to TRBD1. Germline lookup yields CDR1 GTSNPN and CDR2 SVGIG (reference sequence). The CDR3 extends over 15 amino acids. V shed 3 bases, J shed 1 base, and the junction held 8 bases outside the gene matches. The DNA for the CDR3 is TGTGCCTGGAGAGAACCGGGACAGATTAACTATGGCTACACCTTC. This sequence encodes CAWREPGQINYGYTF.

This chain joins TRBV5-6 and TRBJ1-2, with 7 positions matching TRBD1. V shed 5 bases and J 5 bases; nucleotides not matched to a gene: 12. Germline CDR1 SGHDT, CDR2 YYEEEE. The CDR3 is made up of 15 amino acids. CDR3 sequence: CASRRWGQGVYGYTF. As DNA, the CDR3 is TGTGCCAGCAGACGATGGGGTCAGGGGGTTTATGGCTACACCTTC.

The chain has TRBV5-1 and TRBJ2-7; D is ambiguous. Trimming cost V 2 bases and J 1 base, with 4 bases left between them. Per germline, CDR1 SGHRS and CDR2 YFSETQ. CDR3 size: 12 residues. The CDR3 region is CASSFSSYEQYF. The CDR3 DNA is TGCGCCAGCAGCTTTTCATCCTACGAGCAGTACTTC.

V gene TRBV5-5 combines with J gene TRBJ2-7; 9 nucleotides agree with TRBD2. There are 18 residues in the CDR3. Germline CDR1 is SGHKS and CDR2 is YYEKEE (reference sequence). Trimming cost V 3 bases and J 3 bases; bases outside gene matches: 16. The CDR3 nucleotides read TGTGCCAGCAGCTGGAGGTCGTTAGCGGGAGCCGGTGACTACGAGCAGTACTTC. Protein: CASSWRSLAGAGDYEQYF.

The gene calls are TRBV5-8 and TRBJ2-1; 9 bases are a match to TRBD2. This CDR3 has 15 residues. Germline assignment: CDR1 SGHTS and CDR2 YDEGEE. J was trimmed by 8 bases and V by 4 bases; bases with no gene match: 10. The CDR3 loop is CASSRDRLAVYEQFF. The CDR3 DNA sequence: TGTGCCAGCAGCCGTGATAGACTAGCGGTATATGAGCAGTTCTTC.

The rearrangement links TRBV13 to TRBJ1-3, with D uncertain. This CDR3 comprises 13 residues. Germline lookup yields CDR1 PRHDT and CDR2 FYEKMQ (reference sequence). The ends were cut back, 8 bases at V and 2 bases at J, with 10 bases in the middle. In DNA, the CDR3 is TGTGCCAGCCCTTCCGGGGCTGGAAACACCATATATTTT. It codes for CASPSGAGNTIYF.

The gene calls are TRBV5-6 and TRBJ2-5; 13 bases fit TRBD2. Judging by the DNA end, TRBJ2-7 fits better; the J call may be wrong. This CDR3 region has 15 residues. From germline, CDR1 is SGHDT and CDR2 YYEEEE. The CDR3 spells CASSQGLAGLDEQYF. CDR3 nucleotides: TGTGCCAGCAGCCAGGGACTAGCGGGACTCGACGAGCAGTACTTC.

V usage is TRBV15 and J usage is TRBJ2-1; 12 nucleotides agree with TRBD2. CDR3 length: 17 residues. After removal of 5 bases from V and 0 bases from J, the junction contained 5 bases not matched to a gene. Germline V gives CDR1 LNHNV, CDR2 YYDKDF (reference sequence). In DNA, the CDR3 is TGTGCCACCAGCCGGACTAGCGGGGCCCCCTCCTACAATGAGCAGTTCTTC. Its protein is CATSRTSGAPSYNEQFF.

V and J are TRBV9 and TRBJ2-3; TRBD2 matches 9 bases. Germline values: CDR1 SGDLS, CDR2 YYNGEE. This CDR3 has 18 residues. Trimming at V came to 0 bases and at J to 5 bases, leaving 13 bases not matched to a gene. The DNA for the CDR3 is TGTGCCAGCAGCGTAGTGGGGCGGGGGGGATTAGGTGAAGATACGCAGTATTTT. Amino acid sequence: CASSVVGRGGLGEDTQYF.

The rearrangement joins TRBV6-1 to TRBJ2-1; TRBD1 agrees at 9 bases. Germline V gene lookup returns CDR1 MNHNS and CDR2 SASEGT. Trimming at V came to 6 bases and at J to 4 bases, leaving 7 bases not matched to a gene. The CDR3 covers 15 residues. The CDR3 region has the DNA TGTGCCAGCAGAACCGGGACAGGGAAATACAATGAGCAGTTCTTC. Translation gives CASRTGTGKYNEQFF.

This rearrangement joins TRBV5-1 to TRBJ1-1, with D possibly matching TRBD1 (6 bases). Germline CDR1 is SGHRS and CDR2 is YFSETQ. V lost 7 bases and J 8 bases, leaving 15 bases between the germline ends. The length of the CDR3 is 12 residues. Here the CDR3 DNA reads TGCGCCAGCGGACAACCTGACAGGGAAGCTTTCTTT. Amino acids: CASGQPDREAFF.

The V gene is TRBV19, the J gene TRBJ1-2, with TRBD1 matching 8 bases. Germline CDR1 LNHDA, CDR2 SQIVND (reference sequence). The CDR3 covers 13 residues. Trimming removed 4 bases from V and 8 bases from J; junction bases left unmatched: 6. CDR3 residues: CASSTQGAGGYTF. CDR3 bases: TGTGCCAGTAGTACCCAGGGGGCAGGCGGCTACACCTTC.

CDR3 nucleotides: TGTGCCAGCAGCGTAGGGGGAGCTTTAGAGCAGTTCTTC. It codes for CASSVGGALEQFF. The V call is TRBV9, the J call TRBJ2-1, with a tentative D call TRBD2 (5 bases). The V and J ends lost 0 bases and 10 bases respectively, with 11 bases between them. The CDR3 contains 13 residues. Germline CDR1 is SGDLS and CDR2 is YYNGEE.

Concerning this clone itself: In the same sample, other DNA sequences code for this CDR3. The V gene is TRBV9, the J gene TRBJ2-7; D not resolved. This CDR3 contains 14 residues. Germline lookup yields CDR1 SGDLS and CDR2 YYNGEE. Between the trimmed V and J ends, which lost 0 bases and 2 bases, there was a span of 9 bases. The CDR3 region is CASSVEESPYEQYF. Written as DNA, the CDR3 is TGTGCCAGCAGCGTAGAAGAGAGCCCCTACGAGCAGTACTTC.

A few counts support this clone. The genes are TRBV9 and TRBJ2-1, with 12 bases fitting TRBD2. This CDR3 spans 16 amino acids. J was trimmed by 4 bases and V by 3 bases; bases with no gene match: 5. Germline CDR1 SGDLS, CDR2 YYNGEE. The CDR3 DNA reads as TGTGCCAGCAGCGCCAGACTAGCGGGAGATTACAATGAGCAGTTCTTC. Translation: CASSARLAGDYNEQFF.